One T cell receptor (beta chain) is described in this entry. This specimen comes from a study of control samples from healthy donors and cancer patients. Measured with immunoSEQ multiplex PCR; TCRdb has only the in-frame clones, and not every one. The table shows about 120,000 clones, with approximately 90% occurring only once. The specimen was blood. The sequence was collected from a woman aged 18-29 years in good health.

The chain's CDR3 is CASSKTGAPTSPLHF. CDR3 coding DNA: TGTGCCAGCAGCAAGACAGGGGCTCCTACTTCACCCCTCCACTTT. V usage is TRBV9 and J usage is TRBJ1-6, with 8 bases identical to TRBD1. The ends lost 4 bases at V and 9 bases at J; junction bases unmatched: 9. The CDR3 spans 15 residues. Germline CDR1 and CDR2: SGDLS and YYNGEE.